This T cell receptor (beta chain) appears in the sequencing data of a study of cytomegalovirus exposure and HLA in healthy donors. General study findings and limits: Data from an earlier analysis indicated that most TCR beta V segments were productive either about 90% or about 30% of the time.

The study sampled nominally healthy donors, though unrecorded immune exposures were likely. The CDR3 spans 15 residues. Trimming took 2 bases from V and 4 from J; bases not matched to a gene: 3. The germline V gene has CDR1 KGHSH and CDR2 LQKENI. Regarding this clone: The antigen is unknown.

60 Vbeta and 13 Jbeta primers were used in PCR. Measured with immunoSEQ multiplex PCR; TCRdb has only the in-frame clones, and not every one. The repertoire table contains more than 110,000 clones. The V gene is TRBV18, the J gene TRBJ2-7; 12 bases line up with TRBD2. Sample: PBMCs. The clonotype was recovered from a man in his forties in good health and CMV-seronegative. The CDR3 DNA follows: TGTGCCAGCTCACCATCACTAGCGGGGGGTTACGAGCAGTACTTC. Its translation is CASSPSLAGGYEQYF.